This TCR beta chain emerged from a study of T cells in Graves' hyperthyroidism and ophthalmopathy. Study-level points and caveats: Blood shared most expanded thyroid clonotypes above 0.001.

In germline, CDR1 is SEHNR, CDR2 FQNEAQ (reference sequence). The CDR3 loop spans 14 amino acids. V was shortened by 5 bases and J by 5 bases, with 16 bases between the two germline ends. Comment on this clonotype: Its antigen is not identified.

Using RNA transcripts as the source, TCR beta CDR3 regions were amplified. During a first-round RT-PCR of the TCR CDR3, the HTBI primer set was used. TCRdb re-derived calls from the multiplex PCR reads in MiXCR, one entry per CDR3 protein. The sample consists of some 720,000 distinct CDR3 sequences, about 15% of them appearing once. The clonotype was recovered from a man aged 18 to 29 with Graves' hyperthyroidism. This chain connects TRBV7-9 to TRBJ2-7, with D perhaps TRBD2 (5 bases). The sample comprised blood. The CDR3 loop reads CASSPEVRPHEQYF. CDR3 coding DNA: TGTGCCAGCAGCCCGGAGGTCAGGCCCCACGAGCAGTACTTC.